The 4 T cell receptor beta chains below were found in one sample sequenced in a study of blood T cell repertoires in COVID-19. The protocol was immunoSEQ multiplex PCR, while the TCRdb copy is restricted to in-frame clones and leaves out a portion. Here the sample spans under 200,000 clones, approximately 88% being singletons. Sample: peripheral blood. The receptor set was obtained from a woman between 55 and 75 years old who had recovered from COVID-19.

The rearrangement links TRBV6-2 or TRBV6-3 to TRBJ2-7; D is unclear. V was clipped by 2 bases and J by 2 bases, with 10 bases between them. The CDR3 loop spans 14 amino acids. Germline V gene data show CDR1 as MNHEY and CDR2 as SVGEGT. CDR3 sequence reads: CASSYPGSTYEQYF. The DNA for the CDR3 is TGTGCCAGCAGTTACCCGGGTTCTACCTACGAGCAGTACTTC.

The chain uses TRBV7-9 and TRBJ1-6, with D uncertain. The CDR3 extends over 14 amino acids. The germline CDR1 and CDR2 sequences are SEHNR and FQNEAQ (reference sequence). The V gene lost 5 bases and the J gene lost 8 bases, with 13 bases spanning the gap. CDR3 nucleotide sequence: TGTGCCAGCAGCCCTAATGGGCGGGATTCACCCCTCCACTTT. Translated: CASSPNGRDSPLHF.

The chain carries TRBV4-1 and TRBJ2-2, with a weak D call TRBD2 (5 bases). Trimming left V 3 bases short and J 6 bases short, with 14 bases between. CDR1 is MGHRA and CDR2 is YSYEKL in the germline V gene. This CDR3 is 15 amino acids long. The CDR3 is CASSQKTGSPGELFF. CDR3 in DNA: TGCGCCAGCAGCCAGAAAACGGGGAGTCCCGGGGAGCTGTTTTTT.

The rearrangement joins TRBV6-1 to TRBJ2-7, with D possibly TRBD1 on 6 matching bases. This CDR3 is 15 amino acids long. CDR1 MNHNS and CDR2 SASEGT come from the germline V gene. V was clipped by 0 bases and J by 4 bases, with 13 bases between them. CDR3 sequence (DNA): TGTGCCAGCAGTGAAGCGCTGTCAGGGGTTTACGAGCAGTACTTC. Protein: CASSEALSGVYEQYF.